The 13 T cell receptor beta chains presented below share a single source sample, sequenced in a study of T cell responses to AZD1222 COVID-19 vaccine. Produced via immunoSEQ multiplex PCR; TCRdb's table is partial and in-frame only. In the table there are about 69,000 clones, 75% to 90% of which are singletons. Here the sequenced sample was peripheral blood, taken 28 days after the second AZD1222 dose. Receptor source: an adult who received the AZD1222 COVID-19 vaccine.

A word on this clone: The identical CDR3 is also encoded by other nucleotide sequences in the sample. The chain links TRBV5-1 to TRBJ1-1; D uncertain. The germline gives CDR1 SGHRS, CDR2 YFSETQ. The CDR3 is made up of 13 amino acids. V shed 0 bases and J shed 6 bases, with 9 bases lying between them. CDR3 sequence reads: CASSLEGYAEAFF. The CDR3 DNA follows: TGCGCCAGCAGCTTGGAAGGGTACGCTGAAGCTTTCTTT. Based on the CDR3 plus reference TRBV5-1 and TRBJ1-1, the full variable domain is KAGVTQTPRYLIKTRGQQVTLSCSPISGHRSVSWYQQTPGQGLQFLFEYFSETQRNKGNFPGRFSGRQFSNSRSEMNVSTLELGDSALYLCASSLEGYAEAFFGQGTRLTVV.

The J gene is TRBJ2-1, the V gene TRBV4-1; TRBD2 matches at 10 bases. Per germline, CDR1 MGHRA and CDR2 YSYEKL. The CDR3 covers 18 residues. V dropped 0 bases and J dropped 4; count of bases not matched to a gene: 9. CDR3 nucleotide sequence: TGCGCCAGCAGCCAAGATCGGGCACTAGCGGGGCAATACAATGAGCAGTTCTTC. Protein product: CASSQDRALAGQYNEQFF.

CDR3: CASSQSRGEQFF. The CDR3 bases are TGCGCCAGCAGCCAGAGTAGGGGTGAGCAGTTCTTC. The chain recombines TRBV4-1 with TRBJ2-1; a weak D match, TRBD1 (5 bases). Germline CDR1 is MGHRA and CDR2 is YSYEKL. The V end was cut by 3 bases, the J end by 9 bases, with 9 bases between. CDR3 length: 12 residues.

The chain joins TRBV6-1 to TRBJ1-4, with TRBD1 as a possible D gene (5 bases). CDR3 length equals 15 residues. Trimming shortened V by 2 bases and J by 2 bases, and 9 bases separated the two germline ends. Germline lookup yields CDR1 MNHNS and CDR2 SASEGT. CDR3 sequence: CASSENWGTNEKLFF. CDR3 DNA sequence: TGTGCCAGCAGTGAAAACTGGGGGACTAATGAAAAACTGTTTTTT.

This clone was observed once. The CDR3 sequence: CASSLTRGQNIQYF. Written as DNA, the CDR3 is TGTGCCAGCAGTTTAACCCGGGGGCAAAACATTCAGTACTTC. V gene TRBV11-3 combines with J gene TRBJ2-4; TRBD1 or TRBD2 may be the D gene (6 bases each). The germline V and J ends were trimmed by 6 bases and 5 bases, with 14 bases remaining between them. The CDR3 sequence is 14 residues long. Germline CDR1 is SGHNT and CDR2 is YENEEA.

The V call is TRBV27, the J call TRBJ1-5; the D is unclear. Germline V gene sequence: CDR1 MNHEY, CDR2 SMNVEV (reference sequence). The CDR3 runs 13 residues. Between the trimmed V and J ends, which lost 3 bases and 3 bases, there was a span of 6 bases. The CDR3 nucleotides are TGTGCCAGCAGTTTCTACAACAATCAGCCCCAGCATTTT. It encodes CASSFYNNQPQHF.

This clone appeared a few times. The chain has TRBV6-5 and TRBJ1-5; 7 positions match TRBD1. V shed 4 bases, J shed 6 bases, and the junction held 9 bases outside the gene matches. This CDR3 has 15 amino acids. Germline V gives CDR1 MNHEY, CDR2 SVGAGI. Written as DNA, the CDR3 is TGTGCCAGCAGTTTTACGACAGGGTCCGGTCAGCCCCAGCATTTT. Translating it yields CASSFTTGSGQPQHF.

In its sample, this clone was seen a few times. The J gene is TRBJ1-1, the V gene TRBV18; D is uncertain. Trimming took 5 bases from V and 4 from J, leaving 14 bases between them. The CDR3 contains 14 residues. Germline CDR1 KGHSH, CDR2 LQKENI. Here the CDR3 reads CASSGVAGSTEAFF. CDR3 nucleotides: TGTGCCAGCTCAGGAGTGGCGGGGAGCACTGAAGCTTTCTTT.

The sample holds many counts of this clone. The chain couples TRBV19 to TRBJ2-3; D unresolved. From germline, CDR1 is LNHDA and CDR2 SQIVND (reference sequence). The CDR3 totals 13 residues. V lost 4 bases to trimming and J lost 3 bases, with 8 bases between them. Written as DNA, the CDR3 is TGTGCCAGTAGTAAACTCCTGACAGATACGCAGTATTTT. It codes for CASSKLLTDTQYF.

The count of this clone is one. V gene TRBV19 combines with J gene TRBJ2-6; tentatively, D is TRBD1 or TRBD2 (7 bases each). The CDR3 spans 15 residues. Germline V lookup: CDR1 LNHDA, CDR2 SQIVND (reference sequence). V lost 7 bases, J lost 2 bases, and 12 bases lay in between. The CDR3 is CASTRGGPGANVLTF. The CDR3 region has the DNA TGTGCCAGTACCAGGGGGGGACCTGGGGCCAACGTCCTGACTTTC.

The V gene is TRBV29-1, the J gene TRBJ2-6; 8 bases agree with TRBD1. Germline values: CDR1 SQVTM, CDR2 ANQGSEA. V trimming: 4 bases; J trimming: 0 bases; junction bases outside the gene matches: 2. The CDR3 totals 15 residues. CDR3 bases: TGCAGCGTTGCACAGGGGGGCTCTGGGGCCAACGTCCTGACTTTC. Its translation: CSVAQGGSGANVLTF.

The chain combines TRBV2 with TRBJ1-3, with D uncertain. The CDR3 is 15 residues long. The germline gives CDR1 SNHLY, CDR2 FYNNEI. Trimming cost V 2 bases and J 0 bases, with 8 bases left between them. The chain's CDR3 is CASSESGFSGNTIYF. CDR3 nucleotide sequence: TGTGCCAGCAGTGAAAGTGGCTTCTCTGGAAACACCATATATTTT.

The chain couples TRBV5-1 to TRBJ2-3; 12 nucleotides line up with TRBD1. The trim removed 6 bases at V and 4 bases at J, leaving 24 bases unmatched. In germline, CDR1 is SGHRS, CDR2 YFSETQ. The CDR3 totals 21 residues. CDR3 protein: CASIVLGGQGARNPQPDTQYF. DNA for the CDR3: TGCGCCAGCATAGTGTTGGGGGGACAGGGGGCGCGAAATCCCCAACCAGATACGCAGTATTTT. The full variable domain, its missing parts supplied by reference TRBV5-1 and TRBJ2-3, is KAGVTQTPRYLIKTRGQQVTLSCSPISGHRSVSWYQQTPGQGLQFLFEYFSETQRNKGNFPGRFSGRQFSNSRSEMNVSTLELGDSALYLCASIVLGGQGARNPQPDTQYFGPGTRLTVL.